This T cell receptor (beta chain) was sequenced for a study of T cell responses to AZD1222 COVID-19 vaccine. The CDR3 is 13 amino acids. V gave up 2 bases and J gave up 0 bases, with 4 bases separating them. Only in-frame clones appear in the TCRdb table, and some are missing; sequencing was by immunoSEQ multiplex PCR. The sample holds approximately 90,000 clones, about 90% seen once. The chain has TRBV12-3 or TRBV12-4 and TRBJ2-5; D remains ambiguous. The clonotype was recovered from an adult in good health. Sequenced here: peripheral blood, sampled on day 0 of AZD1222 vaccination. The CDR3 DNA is TGTGCCAGCAGTTTAAGGTACCAAGAGACCCAGTACTTC. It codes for CASSLRYQETQYF.